This T cell receptor (beta chain) was retrieved from a study of beta chain features in type 1 diabetes. Notes on the study in general: Fewer insertions but more deletions were seen at VDJ junctions in type 1 diabetes patients.

Sequenced material consisted of expressed TCRB transcripts (all of the isolated RNA was reverse transcribed). Assay: immunoSEQ multiplex PCR; the TCRdb copy retains only in-frame clones and omits some. The top ten hold about 0.02% of the sample, which has 350,000 to 400,000 clones, more than 13% seen once. Isolation of CD4+ naive, central memory, regulatory and stem cell-like memory cells was achieved by sorting via CD45RO/CCR7/CD25/CD127/CD95/CD27. Purity above 98% was achieved in all sorted populations. The CDR3 is 15 amino acids. In germline, CDR1 is GTSNPN, CDR2 SVGIG (reference sequence). V gave up 0 bases and J gave up 5 bases, with 16 bases separating them. This clone was recorded a few times. No antigen is known for it.

This chain joins TRBV30 and TRBJ2-5; D may be TRBD2 (6 bases). Sequencing was carried out using naive CD4+ T cells from blood. The origin of this receptor is a woman between 18 and 29 years old in good health. The CDR3 DNA sequence: TGTGCCTGGAGTGTATTCGGGGGTTCCGCGGAGACCCAGTACTTC. It translates to CAWSVFGGSAETQYF. The full variable domain, in which reference TRBV30 and TRBJ2-5 provide the parts outside the CDR3, is SQTIHQWPATLVQPVGSPLSLECTVEGTSNPNLYWYRQAAGRGLQLLFYSVGIGQISSEVPQNLSASRPQDRQFILSSKKLLLSDSGFYLCAWSVFGGSAETQYFGPGTRLLVL.